Listed below are T cell receptor beta chains from one sample, sequenced in a study of CD8 T cells in Susac syndrome. TCRdb redid the calling of the immunoSEQ multiplex PCR reads with MiXCR, one entry per CDR3 protein. The table includes about 150,000 distinct CDR3 sequences, about 95% detected once. The specimen was CD4+ T cells from PBMCs. These receptors were collected from a human donor with Susac syndrome. The CDR3 runs from the conserved cysteine through the conserved F or W. Each record gives: clone size, J gene, V gene, D gene, CDR3 DNA, CDR3 protein. D genes are given only for firm matches. Size is omitted from some rows. Given values are once, few, many or a class for expanded clones.

size: NA
J: TRBJ2-3
V: TRBV29-1
D: TRBD1
DNA: TGCAGCGTTGGACAGGGGCTACGCACAGATACGCAGTATTTT
CDR3: CSVGQGLRTDTQYF

size: NA
J: TRBJ2-7
V: TRBV19
D: NA
DNA: TGTGCCAGTAGTATTCAGGAGGGCGAGCAGTACTTC
CDR3: CASSIQEGEQYF

size: NA
J: TRBJ1-6
V: TRBV4-1
D: TRBD1
DNA: TGCGCCAGCAGCCAAGATAGAGGAGGGGGCTGGTATAATTCACCCCTCCACTTT
CDR3: CASSQDRGGGWYNSPLHF

size: NA
J: TRBJ2-7
V: TRBV20-1
D: NA
DNA: TGCAGTGCTAGTCGGATAGGGCCCTACGAGCAGTACTTC
CDR3: CSASRIGPYEQYF

size: NA
J: TRBJ1-4
V: TRBV7-9
D: TRBD1
DNA: TGTGCCAGCAGCCCCGGGACAGGGAATGAAAAACTGTTTTTT
CDR3: CASSPGTGNEKLFF

size: NA
J: TRBJ2-7
V: TRBV29-1
D: TRBD1
DNA: TGCAGCGTTGAGCGGACAGGTAACCCCTACGAGCAGTACTTC
CDR3: CSVERTGNPYEQYF

size: NA
J: TRBJ2-7
V: TRBV3-1
D: NA
DNA: TGTGCCAGCAGCCAGACTCTCTCCTACGAGCAGTACTTC
CDR3: CASSQTLSYEQYF

size: NA
J: TRBJ2-5
V: TRBV5-4
D: TRBD2
DNA: TGTGCCAGCAGCTTCGTTGCGGGGGGGGAAGAGACCCAGTACTTC
CDR3: CASSFVAGGEETQYF

size: NA
J: TRBJ2-1
V: TRBV9
D: TRBD2
DNA: TGTGCCAGCAGCCGGAGGGGACTAGCGGGGTACAATGAGCAGTTCTTC
CDR3: CASSRRGLAGYNEQFF

size: NA
J: TRBJ2-7
V: TRBV19
D: NA
DNA: TGTGCCAGTAGTGTCGGACCCTCCTACGAGCAGTACTTC
CDR3: CASSVGPSYEQYF

size: NA
J: TRBJ1-6
V: TRBV7-2
D: NA
DNA: TGTGCCAGCAGCTTAGAGGCGGCAGGGAATAATTCACCCCTCCACTTT
CDR3: CASSLEAAGNNSPLHF

size: once
J: TRBJ1-6
V: TRBV27
D: TRBD1
DNA: TGTGCCAGCAGTTCACCTCGGGACAGGAAGAATTCACCCCTCCACTTT
CDR3: CASSSPRDRKNSPLHF

size: NA
J: TRBJ1-6
V: TRBV4-1
D: NA
DNA: TGCGCCAGCAACAGGCAAACGGGAATTTCACCCCTCCACTTT
CDR3: CASNRQTGISPLHF

size: NA
J: TRBJ1-2
V: TRBV29-1
D: NA
DNA: TGCAGCGGTCTGTCAGACGGCTATGGCTACACCTTC
CDR3: CSGLSDGYGYTF

size: NA
J: TRBJ2-7
V: TRBV6-6
D: NA
DNA: TGTGCCAGCAGTTACTCTATGTACGAGCAGTACTTC
CDR3: CASSYSMYEQYF

size: NA
J: TRBJ2-3
V: TRBV5-1
D: NA
DNA: TGCGCCAGCAGCTACCTAGGGACGACAGATACGCAGTATTTT
CDR3: CASSYLGTTDTQYF

size: NA
J: TRBJ2-7
V: TRBV13
D: NA
DNA: TGTGCCAGCAGCTCGCCACGTAGCTCCTACGAGCAGTACTTC
CDR3: CASSSPRSSYEQYF

size: NA
J: TRBJ2-2
V: TRBV3-1
D: NA
DNA: TGTGCCAGCAGCCAACAGGGTGGGCCCGGGGAGCTGTTTTTT
CDR3: CASSQQGGPGELFF

size: NA
J: TRBJ2-5
V: TRBV7-2
D: NA
DNA: TGTGCCAGCAGCTTTGGCGGGAATCAAGAGACCCAGTACTTC
CDR3: CASSFGGNQETQYF

size: NA
J: TRBJ1-5
V: TRBV12-3/TRBV12-4
D: NA
DNA: TGTGCCAGCAGTCCCTCACGGGGGGCCCACAATCAGCCCCAGCATTTT
CDR3: CASSPSRGAHNQPQHF

size: NA
J: TRBJ1-2
V: TRBV7-9
D: NA
DNA: TGTGCCAGCAGCCCGGACCCTTTTGCCTATGGCTACACCTTC
CDR3: CASSPDPFAYGYTF

size: NA
J: TRBJ1-1
V: TRBV7-2
D: NA
DNA: TGTGCCAGCAGCTTAGCACCCCTCACCGGGACGGGTGAAGCTTTCTTT
CDR3: CASSLAPLTGTGEAFF

size: NA
J: TRBJ1-4
V: TRBV5-4
D: TRBD1
DNA: TGTGCCAGCAGCAGCCGGGACAGGGGTAATGAAAAACTGTTTTTT
CDR3: CASSSRDRGNEKLFF

size: NA
J: TRBJ2-7
V: TRBV7-2
D: NA
DNA: TGTGCCAGCAGCCCCGCCGGGACGGCCTACGAGCAGTACTTC
CDR3: CASSPAGTAYEQYF

size: NA
J: TRBJ1-1
V: TRBV4-2
D: NA
DNA: TGTGCCAGCAGCCAAGAGAAGAGGGCGTGGGCCACTGAAGCTTTCTTT
CDR3: CASSQEKRAWATEAFF

size: NA
J: TRBJ1-5
V: TRBV12-3/TRBV12-4
D: NA
DNA: TGTGCCAGCAGTTCAAGGGGGCAGCCCCAGCATTTT
CDR3: CASSSRGQPQHF

size: NA
J: TRBJ2-1
V: TRBV6-2/TRBV6-3
D: TRBD2
DNA: TGTGCCAGCGGCGGCGGGGGTGAGCAGTTCTTC
CDR3: CASGGGGEQFF

size: NA
J: TRBJ2-3
V: TRBV4-2
D: TRBD2
DNA: TGTGCCAGCAGCCAAGGGGCGACTAGCGGGGGGCCGAGCACAGATACGCAGTATTTT
CDR3: CASSQGATSGGPSTDTQYF

size: NA
J: TRBJ2-7
V: TRBV14
D: NA
DNA: TGTGCCAGCAGCCAAGTGGAAGGGCAGACTTGGTACTTC
CDR3: CASSQVEGQTWYF

size: NA
J: TRBJ2-1
V: TRBV6-2/TRBV6-3
D: NA
DNA: TGTGCCAGCACCCATTCCCTGAGGGAGCAGTTCTTC
CDR3: CASTHSLREQFF

size: few
J: TRBJ2-7
V: TRBV9
D: NA
DNA: TGTGCCAGCAGCGCCCCGGGGCAGGGCTACGAGCAGTACTTC
CDR3: CASSAPGQGYEQYF

size: NA
J: TRBJ1-6
V: TRBV12-3/TRBV12-4
D: NA
DNA: TGTGCCAGCAGGCAAGGGGTATCACCCCTCCACTTT
CDR3: CASRQGVSPLHF

size: NA
J: TRBJ2-2
V: TRBV5-1
D: NA
DNA: TGCGCCAGCAGCTGGGACGGGAACACCGGGGAGCTGTTTTTT
CDR3: CASSWDGNTGELFF

size: NA
J: TRBJ2-5
V: TRBV3-1
D: NA
DNA: TGTGCCAGCAGCCAGCGGGGACTTCCACAAGAGACCCAGTACTTC
CDR3: CASSQRGLPQETQYF

size: NA
J: TRBJ2-3
V: TRBV5-4
D: NA
DNA: TGTGCCAGCAGCTTGGCGGCAGGCGCTAGCACAGATACGCAGTATTTT
CDR3: CASSLAAGASTDTQYF

size: NA
J: TRBJ2-2
V: TRBV9
D: NA
DNA: TGTGCCAGCAGCGTAGGTGGGCAGGGTTTGACCGGGGAGCTGTTTTTT
CDR3: CASSVGGQGLTGELFF

size: NA
J: TRBJ1-6
V: TRBV9
D: NA
DNA: TGTGCCAGCAACGTATATCCCAACGGTTCACCCCTCCACTTT
CDR3: CASNVYPNGSPLHF

size: NA
J: TRBJ1-2
V: TRBV19
D: NA
DNA: TGTGCCAGTGAGAGAGACGGATTGGATGGCTACACCTTC
CDR3: CASERDGLDGYTF